What follows are 9 T cell receptor beta chains derived from one specimen sequenced in a study of blood T cell repertoires in COVID-19. Clones were read by immunoSEQ multiplex PCR, and TCRdb kept only the in-frame ones, dropping some. The data contain roughly 70,000 clones, 91% of them singletons. Sequencing was performed on peripheral blood. Receptor source: a human donor with active COVID-19. The donor label of this sample is uncertain.

The J gene is TRBJ2-3, the V gene TRBV6-1, with 8 bases lining up with TRBD1. V gave up 1 base and J gave up 4 bases; unmatched junction bases: 1. The CDR3 has 14 residues. CDR1 is MNHNS, CDR2 SASEGT, per germline. CDR3 region: CASSEGTGPDTQYF. The DNA for the CDR3 is TGTGCCAGCAGTGAAGGGACAGGGCCAGATACGCAGTATTTT.

This chain joins TRBV9 and TRBJ2-1, with a tentative D call TRBD1 (5 bases). V shed 4 bases and J shed 5 bases, with 13 bases lying between them. There are 14 residues in the CDR3. CDR1 SGDLS and CDR2 YYNGEE come from the germline V gene. The CDR3 DNA is TGTGCCAGCAGCTCCCACAGGTATAACAATGAGCAGTTCTTC. This encodes CASSSHRYNNEQFF.

This chain joins TRBV11-2 and TRBJ2-7, with 15 bases fitting TRBD2. The CDR3 length is 17 residues. V gave up 3 bases and J gave up 3 bases; unmatched junction bases: 6. Per the germline V gene, CDR1 is SGHAT and CDR2 is FQNNGV. The CDR3 DNA reads TGTGCCAGCAGCTTCGATGGACTAGCGGGAGGGTACTACGAGCAGTACTTC. It encodes CASSFDGLAGGYYEQYF.

V usage is TRBV7-2 and J usage is TRBJ1-2; 7 bases map to TRBD1. From germline, CDR1 is SGHTA and CDR2 FQGNSA. V dropped 3 bases and J dropped 2; count of bases not matched to a gene: 3. The CDR3 contains 14 residues. This chain's CDR3 is CASSFNRGNYGYTF. The CDR3 DNA reads as TGTGCCAGCAGCTTCAACAGGGGAAACTATGGCTACACCTTC.

V and J are TRBV14 and TRBJ2-5; possibly TRBD2 for D (5 bases). Per germline, CDR1 SGHDN and CDR2 FVKESK. CDR3 length: 14 amino acids. V lost 0 bases, J lost 3 bases, and 8 bases lay in between. The CDR3 loop reads CASSQDLGEETQYF. In DNA form, the CDR3 reads TGTGCCAGCAGCCAAGATTTGGGAGAAGAGACCCAGTACTTC.

This sequence joins TRBV4-3 and TRBJ1-6; 8 nucleotides line up with TRBD1. Germline V CDR1 and CDR2: LGHNA, YSLEER. The CDR3 is 15 amino acids. The junction had 8 bases not matched to a gene; V was cut back by 5 bases and J by 8 bases. The CDR3: CASSTRDRRDSPLHF. The CDR3 nucleotides read TGCGCCAGCAGCACCCGGGACAGGAGGGATTCACCCCTCCACTTT.

The gene calls are TRBV5-1 and TRBJ2-3; no clear D gene. Trimming took off 0 bases at V and 0 bases at J, with 8 bases between the two ends. The germline V gene encodes CDR1 SGHRS and CDR2 YFSETQ. This CDR3 spans 15 amino acids. In nucleotides, the CDR3 is TGCGCCAGCAGCTTGGACAGCTTTAGCACAGATACGCAGTATTTT. Translated, it gives CASSLDSFSTDTQYF.

The rearrangement uses TRBV18 and TRBJ2-7; D possibly corresponds to TRBD2 (5 bases). Trimming shortened V by 3 bases and J by 3 bases, and 9 bases separated the two germline ends. Germline V gene lookup returns CDR1 KGHSH and CDR2 LQKENI. This CDR3 spans 13 amino acids. The CDR3 DNA is TGTGCCAGCTCACCGGCCCGGGGCTACGAGCAGTACTTC. The encoded protein is CASSPARGYEQYF. The full variable domain, completed using reference TRBV18 and TRBJ2-7, is NAGVMQNPRHLVRRRGQEARLRCSPMKGHSHVYWYRQLPEEGLKFMVYLQKENIIDESGMPKERFSAEFPKEGPSILRIQQVVRGDSAAYFCASSPARGYEQYFGPGTRLTVT.

V is TRBV4-3 and J is TRBJ1-5, with D possibly being TRBD1 (5 bases). V lost 0 bases to trimming and J lost 4 bases, with 13 bases between them. The CDR3 extends over 16 amino acids. Germline V gene sequence: CDR1 LGHNA, CDR2 YSLEER. As DNA, the CDR3 is TGCGCCAGCAGCCAAGAATTCCGACAGCCGAATCAGCCCCAGCATTTT. This gives the protein CASSQEFRQPNQPQHF.